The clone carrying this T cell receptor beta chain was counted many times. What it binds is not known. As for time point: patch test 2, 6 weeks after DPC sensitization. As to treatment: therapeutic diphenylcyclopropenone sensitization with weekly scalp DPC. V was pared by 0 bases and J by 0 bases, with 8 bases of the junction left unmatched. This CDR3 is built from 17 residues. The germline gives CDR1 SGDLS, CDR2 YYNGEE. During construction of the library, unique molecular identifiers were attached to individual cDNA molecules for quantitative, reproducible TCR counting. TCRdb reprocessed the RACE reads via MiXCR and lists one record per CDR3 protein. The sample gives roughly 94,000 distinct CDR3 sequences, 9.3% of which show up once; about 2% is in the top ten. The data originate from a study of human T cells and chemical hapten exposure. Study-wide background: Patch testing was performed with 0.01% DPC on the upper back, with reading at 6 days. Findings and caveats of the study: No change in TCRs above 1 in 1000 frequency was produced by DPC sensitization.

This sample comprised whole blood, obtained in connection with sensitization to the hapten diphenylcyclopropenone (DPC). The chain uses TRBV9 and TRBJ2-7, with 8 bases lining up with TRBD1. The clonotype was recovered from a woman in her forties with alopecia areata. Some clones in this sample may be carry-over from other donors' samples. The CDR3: CASSVGPGQAFSYEQYF. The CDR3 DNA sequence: TGTGCCAGCAGCGTAGGACCGGGACAGGCATTCTCCTACGAGCAGTACTTC.